This T cell receptor beta chain was found in a study of blood T cells in healthy people across ages. Broader study findings: Investigators treated diversity estimates from one million T cells as underestimates.

Combining a sample-barcoded 5' primer with a J-beta primer mix, a second PCR ran for roughly 6 to 12 cycles. TCRdb itself ran the 5' RACE reads through MiXCR, one entry per CDR3 protein. In the table there are about 1.7 million distinct CDR3 sequences, about 30% of which are singletons. Ten or more counts support this clonotype. Antigen specificity is unknown. The germline CDR1 and CDR2 sequences are SGHNT and YYREEE (reference sequence). The CDR3 spans 16 residues. V is TRBV5-4 and J is TRBJ2-7, with D perhaps assigned TRBD1 or TRBD2 (5 bases each). The end of the DNA aligns better with TRBJ2-5, so the J call may be wrong. This receptor was obtained from a woman in her 30s in good health. The sequencing sample was made of blood. CDR3 coding DNA: TGTGCCAGCAGCTCCTCCGGGACCCCGAGGTTTGAGACCCAGTACTTC. Protein: CASSSSGTPRFETQYF.